Below, one T cell receptor beta chain is given with its context. The CDR3 regions of TCR beta were amplified from RNA transcripts. TCR CDR3 regions were first amplified by RT-PCR with HTBI primers. TCRdb analysed the multiplex PCR reads with MiXCR anew, one entry per CDR3 protein. The data show 300,000 to 450,000 distinct CDR3 sequences, 14% seen once. Deletions cut 5 bases from V and 4 bases from J, with 17 bases between. Per the germline V gene, CDR1 is DFQATT and CDR2 is SNEGSKA (reference sequence). This CDR3 has 14 amino acids. The data were taken from a study of T cells in Graves' hyperthyroidism and ophthalmopathy. About the study: Sampling of peripheral blood happened at initial diagnosis, prior to any treatment.

Active moderate-to-severe ophthalmopathy, Clinical Activity Score at least 3, NOSPECS at least 4, under 3 months' duration. Investigators excluded patients with uncontrolled infection, other autoimmune disease, pregnancy or lactation. Fresh peripheral blood, 7.5 to 10 ml of it, supplied the PBMCs. Sample: blood. The TCR sequence derives from a woman in her twenties or thirties with Graves' ophthalmopathy. The chain employs TRBV20-1 and TRBJ1-1; D might be TRBD1 (5 bases). Here the CDR3 DNA reads TGCAGTGCTGGGGAGGGACCGGTTGGCACTGAAGCTTTCTTT. Translating gives CSAGEGPVGTEAFF.